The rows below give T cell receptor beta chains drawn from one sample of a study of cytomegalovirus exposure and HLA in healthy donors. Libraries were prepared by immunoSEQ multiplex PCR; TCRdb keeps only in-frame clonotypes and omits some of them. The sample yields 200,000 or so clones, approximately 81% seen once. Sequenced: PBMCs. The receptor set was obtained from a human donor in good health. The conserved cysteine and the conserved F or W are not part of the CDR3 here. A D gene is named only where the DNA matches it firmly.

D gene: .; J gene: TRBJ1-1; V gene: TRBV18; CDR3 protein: ASSPYEGVNTEAF
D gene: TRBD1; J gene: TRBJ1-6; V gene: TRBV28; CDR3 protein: ATSLRTGHHSPLH
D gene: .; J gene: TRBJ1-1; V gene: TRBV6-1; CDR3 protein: ASSETGPYTEAF
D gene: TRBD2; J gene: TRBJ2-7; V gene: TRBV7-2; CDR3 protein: ASSSFSSGESGYEQY
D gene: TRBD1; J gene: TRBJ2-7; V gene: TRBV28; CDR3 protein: ASSPGTGVPYEQY
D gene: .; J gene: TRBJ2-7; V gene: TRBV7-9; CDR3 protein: ASSLYPGVYEQY
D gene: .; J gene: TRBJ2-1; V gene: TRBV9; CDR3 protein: ASSVGGTINEQF
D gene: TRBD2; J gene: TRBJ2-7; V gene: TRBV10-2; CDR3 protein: ASSDPASGPYEQY
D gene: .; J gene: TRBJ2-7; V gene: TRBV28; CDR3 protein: ASSLIARITGEQY
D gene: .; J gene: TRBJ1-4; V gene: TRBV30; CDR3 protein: AWGRDRPIEKLF
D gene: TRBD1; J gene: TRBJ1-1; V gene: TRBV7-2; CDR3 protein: ASSLGAGGYGTEAF
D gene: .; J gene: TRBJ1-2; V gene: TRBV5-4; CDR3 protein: ASSLRGWGYGYT
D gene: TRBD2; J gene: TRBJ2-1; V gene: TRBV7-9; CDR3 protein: ASSLRLAGGYYNEQF
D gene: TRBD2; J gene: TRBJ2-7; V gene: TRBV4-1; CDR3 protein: ASSQEPRVRGGPGEQY
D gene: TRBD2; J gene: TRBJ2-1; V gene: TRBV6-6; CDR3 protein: ASSGTSGSRNEQF